The 18 T cell receptor beta chains presented below share a single source sample, sequenced in a study of T cells in Graves' hyperthyroidism and ophthalmopathy. Regions amplified from RNA transcripts were the TCR beta CDR3 regions. HTBI primers drove first-round RT-PCR of the TCR CDR3. TCRdb passed the multiplex PCR reads through MiXCR, listing each CDR3 protein once. The sample shows approximately 600,000 distinct CDR3 sequences, 16% of them seen only once. The sequencing input was blood. The receptors were sampled from a woman aged 25 to 39 with Graves' hyperthyroidism.

Ten or more counts support this clonotype. The chain carries TRBV28 and TRBJ2-7; 9 bases agree with TRBD1. From germline, CDR1 is MDHEN and CDR2 SYDVKM. The CDR3 has 16 residues. Unmatched junction bases numbered 11, after V lost 6 bases and J lost 2 bases. The CDR3 DNA reads TGTGCCAGCAGGGCCCCGGGACAGGGTTTCACCTACGAGCAGTACTTC. Translating it yields CASRAPGQGFTYEQYF.

This clonotype has at least ten counts. The chain carries TRBV20-1 and TRBJ2-5; no clear D. CDR1 and CDR2 (germline): DFQATT, SNEGSKA (reference sequence). The CDR3 is 14 amino acids. With 6 bases removed from V and 2 bases from J, the gap between germline ends came to 16 bases. The CDR3 loop is CSADTMGPQETQYF. As DNA, the CDR3 is TGCAGTGCAGATACTATGGGCCCACAAGAGACCCAGTACTTC.

This clonotype was seen only a few times. The gene calls are TRBV25-1 and TRBJ2-7; maybe TRBD2 (6 bases). CDR3 size: 14 residues. The ends were cut back, 8 bases at V and 3 bases at J, with 17 bases in the middle. Germline V CDR1 and CDR2: MGHDK, SYGVNS. The CDR3 nucleotides are TGTGCCAGCGCTAGCAAGCGGGCCTTCTACGAGCAGTACTTC. Translating it yields CASASKRAFYEQYF.

This clonotype was picked up many times. The rearrangement uses TRBV12-5 and TRBJ2-3; D is unclear. Per the germline V gene, CDR1 is LGHNT and CDR2 is FRNRAP. Trimming stripped 4 bases from V and 6 bases from J, with 14 bases between. The CDR3 is 14 residues long. DNA for the CDR3: TGTGCTAGTGGTTCTCCCGCGAAGGAGGATACGCAGTATTTT. It yields the protein CASGSPAKEDTQYF.

The V gene is TRBV27, the J gene TRBJ2-1; D unresolved. The V end was cut by 8 bases, the J end by 3 bases, with 11 bases between. The germline V gene has CDR1 MNHEY and CDR2 SMNVEV (reference sequence). This CDR3 comprises 13 residues. CDR3 amino acids: CASGKLDYNEQFF. CDR3 coding DNA: TGTGCCAGCGGCAAACTGGACTACAATGAGCAGTTCTTC.

Many counts were recorded for this clonotype. This chain joins TRBV11-2 and TRBJ2-3, with 16 bases fitting TRBD2. Germline V gives CDR1 SGHAT, CDR2 FQNNGV. CDR3 length: 20 amino acids. The junction had 13 bases not matched to a gene; V was cut back by 5 bases and J by 2 bases. In DNA, the CDR3 is TGTGCCAGCAGCAAGGGGATATTCGGGACTAGCGGGAGGGCCACAGATACGCAGTATTTT. It is translated as CASSKGIFGTSGRATDTQYF.

There are many counts of this clonotype. J is TRBJ2-3 and V is TRBV7-2; the D gene is possibly TRBD2 (5 bases). V dropped 2 bases and J dropped 3 bases, with 15 bases sitting between them. The germline V gene has CDR1 SGHTA and CDR2 FQGNSA. The CDR3 covers 16 residues. The chain's CDR3 is CASSLLRGSGTDTQYF. The CDR3 DNA reads TGTGCCAGCAGCTTATTGCGAGGGAGTGGTACAGATACGCAGTATTTT.

This clonotype appeared a few times. CDR3: CASSLGGFTGKDFLYAKNIQYF. CDR3 coding DNA: TGTGCCAGCAGCTTAGGAGGCTTTACAGGGAAAGATTTCCTATATGCCAAAAACATTCAGTACTTC. This chain joins TRBV11-2 and TRBJ2-4; possibly TRBD1 for D (6 bases). Trimming pared 1 base from V and 1 base from J, leaving 29 bases between. The CDR3 loop spans 22 amino acids. Germline V gene lookup returns CDR1 SGHAT and CDR2 FQNNGV.

This clonotype occurred a few times. The rearrangement uses TRBV3-1 and TRBJ1-2, with D possibly being TRBD1 (5 bases). Trimming pared 0 bases from V and 5 bases from J, leaving 7 bases between. CDR1 and CDR2 from the germline V gene are LGHDT and YNNKEL (reference sequence). The CDR3 is 13 residues long. This chain's CDR3 is CASSQDAGYGYTF. In DNA form, the CDR3 reads TGTGCCAGCAGCCAAGATGCAGGGTATGGCTACACCTTC. Full variable domain (outside the CDR3, taken from reference TRBV3-1 and TRBJ1-2): DTAVSQTPKYLVTQMGNDKSIKCEQNLGHDTMYWYKQDSKKFLKIMFSYNNKELIINETVPNRFSPKSPDKAHLNLHINSLELGDSAVYFCASSQDAGYGYTFGSGTRLTVV.

In this sample, this clonotype turned up a few times. This chain links TRBV19 with TRBJ1-1; D gene ambiguous. CDR1 is LNHDA, CDR2 SQIVND, per germline (reference sequence). The CDR3 contains 14 residues. Trimming cost V 6 bases and J 2 bases, with 13 bases left between them. CDR3 bases: TGTGCCAGTAGGATGAGAGAACTAAACACTGAAGCTTTCTTT. The encoded protein is CASRMRELNTEAFF. Complete variable domain (other parts from reference TRBV19 and TRBJ1-1): DGGITQSPKYLFRKEGQNVTLSCEQNLNHDAMYWYRQDPGQGLRLIYYSQIVNDFQKGDIAEGYSVSREKKESFPLTVTSAQKNPTAFYLCASRMRELNTEAFFGQGTRLTVV.

This clonotype has at least ten counts. The chain employs TRBV3-1 and TRBJ1-2; no clear D gene. Looked up from germline, CDR1 is LGHDT and CDR2 is YNNKEL (reference sequence). The CDR3 sequence is 13 residues long. Trimming cost V 0 bases and J 8 bases, with 10 bases left between them. The CDR3 loop reads CASSQEVGRGYTF. In DNA form, the CDR3 reads TGTGCCAGCAGCCAAGAGGTGGGTCGGGGCTACACCTTC. Using reference TRBV3-1 and TRBJ1-2 for the parts outside the CDR3, the full variable domain is DTAVSQTPKYLVTQMGNDKSIKCEQNLGHDTMYWYKQDSKKFLKIMFSYNNKELIINETVPNRFSPKSPDKAHLNLHINSLELGDSAVYFCASSQEVGRGYTFGSGTRLTVV.

This clonotype was counted between two and nine times. The chain carries TRBV18 and TRBJ2-1; 9 bases map to TRBD2. This CDR3 has 15 amino acids. V shed 2 bases and J 9 bases; nucleotides not matched to a gene: 8. Per germline, CDR1 KGHSH and CDR2 LQKENI. Written as DNA, the CDR3 is TGTGCCAGCTCACCAGCGGCTAGCGGGGTGAGTGAGCAGTTCTTC. This codes for CASSPAASGVSEQFF.

This chain connects TRBV5-1 to TRBJ1-2; the D is unclear. Trimming stripped 2 bases from V and 8 bases from J, with 13 bases between. Germline V gene sequence: CDR1 SGHRS, CDR2 YFSETQ. The CDR3 runs to 13 residues. The CDR3 DNA reads TGCGCCAGCAGCTTTGGTTCAGAGAGGGGCTACACCTTC. This encodes CASSFGSERGYTF.

This clonotype was observed many times. The chain has TRBV12-3 or TRBV12-4 and TRBJ2-1; D is ambiguous. The CDR3 extends over 12 amino acids. V lost 8 bases and J 12 bases, leaving 17 bases between the germline ends. The CDR3 bases are TGTGCCAGCGAATGGGCTAGGGTTGGGCAGTTCTTC. Protein sequence: CASEWARVGQFF.

This clonotype has a count of ten or more. V gene TRBV28 combines with J gene TRBJ1-2; D remains unclear. CDR3 length: 10 amino acids. The germline gives CDR1 MDHEN, CDR2 SYDVKM. CDR3 DNA sequence: TGTGCAGCCTGGGATGGTGGCTACACCTTC. Its protein is CAAWDGGYTF.

This clonotype was detected ten times or more. The chain carries TRBV5-5 and TRBJ1-2; D remains unclear. This CDR3 is 13 amino acids long. Trimming shortened V by 2 bases and J by 7 bases, and 12 bases separated the two germline ends. The germline CDR1 and CDR2 sequences are SGHKS and YYEKEE (reference sequence). The CDR3 region has the DNA TGTGCCAGCAGCTTAAACTTCGAAGTTGGCTACACCTTC. The encoded protein is CASSLNFEVGYTF.

At least ten counts were recorded for this clonotype. V usage is TRBV2 and J usage is TRBJ2-7; 8 bases agree with TRBD2. Looked up from germline, CDR1 is SNHLY and CDR2 is FYNNEI. The CDR3 has 15 amino acids. Unmatched junction bases numbered 4, after V lost 1 base and J lost 2 bases. The chain's CDR3 is CASSEVAGGPYEQYF. The CDR3 nucleotides read TGTGCCAGCAGTGAAGTGGCGGGAGGACCCTACGAGCAGTACTTC.

In its sample, this clonotype was seen a few times. This sequence joins TRBV20-1 and TRBJ2-5; a weak D match, TRBD2 (5 bases). V lost 3 bases and J lost 1, with 12 bases in between. The CDR3 consists of 14 residues. CDR1 is DFQATT and CDR2 is SNEGSKA in the germline V gene (reference sequence). CDR3 protein: CSASGERIQETQYF. Here the CDR3 DNA reads TGCAGTGCTAGCGGGGAACGCATCCAAGAGACCCAGTACTTC.